Listed here are 5 T cell receptor beta chains from one sample, sequenced in a study of T cell changes during pregnancy in multiple sclerosis. Measured with immunoSEQ multiplex PCR; TCRdb has only the in-frame clones, and not every one. The table lists tens of thousands of clones, around 90% of them singletons. Specimen: CD8+ T cells from peripheral blood mononuclear cells, collected before pregnancy. These receptors were collected from a female donor with multiple sclerosis, enrolled in a pregnancy study.

The chain's CDR3 is CASSPHPNLDKAFF. The CDR3 DNA follows: TGTGCCAGCAGCCCTCACCCTAACTTAGATAAAGCTTTCTTT. The rearrangement joins TRBV7-9 to TRBJ1-1; no firm D call. The CDR3 loop spans 14 amino acids. The V end was cut by 5 bases, the J end by 9 bases, with 19 bases between. Germline CDR1 and CDR2: SEHNR and FQNEAQ (reference sequence).

This chain uses TRBV6-1 with TRBJ2-4, with D hard to call. The CDR3 consists of 15 residues. Deletions cut 1 base from V and 4 bases from J, with 11 bases between. CDR1 MNHNS and CDR2 SASEGT come from the germline V gene. The DNA for the CDR3 is TGTGCCAGCAGTGAAGTCCCGACAACGAAAAACATTCAGTACTTC. It encodes CASSEVPTTKNIQYF.

The chain employs TRBV6-5 and TRBJ2-3; D possibly corresponds to TRBD1 (6 bases). The CDR3 runs to 15 residues. Germline CDR1 MNHEY, CDR2 SVGAGI. V dropped 6 bases and J dropped 4 bases, with 17 bases sitting between them. The CDR3: CASRQGPLRSDTQYF. CDR3 nucleotide sequence: TGTGCCAGCAGACAGGGACCACTCCGTTCAGATACGCAGTATTTT.

This chain uses TRBV10-1 with TRBJ1-1, with TRBD1 as a possible D gene (6 bases). Trimming left V 8 bases short and J 0 bases short, with 13 bases between. The CDR3 sequence is 14 residues long. Germline-derived CDR1 and CDR2 are WNHNN and SYGVQD (reference sequence). CDR3 protein: CASPLQGLNTEAFF. The CDR3 DNA follows: TGCGCCAGCCCACTTCAGGGGTTGAACACTGAAGCTTTCTTT.

This clone was detected only once. V and J are TRBV5-4 and TRBJ1-1, with D tentatively TRBD1 (6 bases). Trimming removed 0 bases at V and 5 bases at J, with 11 bases between. CDR1 and CDR2 from the germline V gene are SGHNT and YYREEE (reference sequence). The CDR3 consists of 14 residues. The CDR3 DNA reads as TGTGCCAGCAGCTTGGGAGGGGGGGTAACTGAAGCTTTCTTT. Residues: CASSLGGGVTEAFF. Combining the CDR3 with reference TRBV5-4 and TRBJ1-1 gives the whole variable domain ETGVTQSPTHLIKTRGQQVTLRCSSQSGHNTVSWYQQALGQGPQFIFQYYREEENGRGNFPPRFSGLQFPNYSSELNVNALELDDSALYLCASSLGGGVTEAFFGQGTRLTVV.